These T cell receptor beta chains were read from a single sample in a study of tumor and adjacent non-tumor tissue in lung cancer. TCRdb ran MiXCR on the multiplex PCR reads and lists one entry per CDR3 protein. Of almost 75,000 distinct CDR3 sequences listed, around 65% are singletons. The material sequenced was distant non-tumor lung tissue. These receptors were collected from a woman in her fifties or sixties with non-small cell lung cancer. Both conserved end residues are part of each CDR3. The D gene is left open where the match is weak. Clone size is given for some rows only: seen once, a few or many times, or a class if the clone is expanded.

V	size	J	D	CDR3	DNA
TRBV4-2	.	TRBJ2-1	TRBD2	CTSSQDPASGSLYEQFF	TGTACCAGCAGCCAAGATCCTGCTAGCGGGAGTTTGTATGAGCAGTTCTTC
TRBV5-1	few	TRBJ2-7	.	CASSSGGTIYEQYF	TGCGCCAGCAGCTCCGGTGGGACAATCTACGAGCAGTACTTC
TRBV11-2	.	TRBJ2-7	TRBD1	CASGWGTGRTCEQYF	TGTGCCAGCGGCTGGGGGACAGGCCGGACCTGCGAGCAGTACTTC
TRBV28	.	TRBJ1-6	.	CASSWSGANSPHHF	TGTGCCAGCAGTTGGTCAGGGGCCAATTCACCCCATCACTTT
TRBV11-2	.	TRBJ2-2	.	CASSLKGVSGLVVPGELFF	TGTGCCAGCAGCTTAAAGGGGGTTTCCGGACTAGTCGTCCCAGGGGAACTGTTTTTT
TRBV6-6	.	TRBJ2-6	.	CASETGANILTF	TGTGCCAGTGAAACTGGGGCCAACATCCTGACTTTC
TRBV24-1	once	TRBJ2-5	TRBD2	CAISDSGPAGAETQYF	TGTGCCATCAGTGATAGTGGGCCAGCGGGAGCGGAGACCCAGTACTTC
TRBV4-3	many	TRBJ1-2	.	CASSLEAARSPNYGYTF	TGCGCCAGCAGCCTCGAAGCTGCGAGGTCTCCTAACTATGGCTACACCTTC
TRBV6-6	few	TRBJ2-7	.	CASSRGSSLYEQYF	TGTGCCAGCAGCCGAGGGTCCTCCCTTTACGAGCAGTACTTC
TRBV20-1	.	TRBJ1-4	.	CSTSIRQAINEKLFF	TGCAGTACTAGTATCCGACAGGCGATAAATGAAAAACTGTTTTTC
TRBV11-2	.	TRBJ2-2	.	CASSKNRDTGELFF	TGTGCCAGCAGCAAAAACAGGGACACAGGAGAGCTGTTTTTT
TRBV6-2/TRBV6-3	.	TRBJ1-1	TRBD1	CSSSYSFGQGTLSEAFF	TGTTCCAGCAGTTACTCGTTTGGACAGGGGACGTTATCTGAAGCTTTCTTT
TRBV29-1	many	TRBJ2-1	.	CSVEDTPEQFF	TGCAGCGTTGAAGACACACCTGAGCAGTTCTTC
TRBV20-1	once	TRBJ2-7	TRBD2	CSATSGQHSSYVQYF	TGCAGTGCTACTAGCGGGCAACATTCCTCCTACGTGCAGTATTTC
TRBV2	.	TRBJ2-5	.	CASSDLVGTQYF	TGTGCCAGCAGTGACCTGGTCGGGACCCAGTACTTC
TRBV10-3	.	TRBJ2-7	.	CAIRPLATGYKQYF	TGTGCCATCAGGCCGTTGGCCACAGGATACAAGCAGTACTTC
TRBV20-1	.	TRBJ2-1	.	CSASREGFGYGQFF	TGCAGTGCTAGTCGCGAAGGGTTTGGGTATGGGCAGTTCTTC